Sequencing of this T cell receptor beta chain was carried out in a study of a mutant IDH1 vaccine in newly diagnosed glioma. Study-wide background: During weeks 1, 3, 5, 7, 11, 15, 19 and 23, patients received eight vaccinations. Most patients had radiochemotherapy with temozolomide before enrollment; others had one alone. Vaccine administration was initiated 4-6 weeks following radiotherapy alone, or with temozolomide cycles.

Points on this clone: No antigen is known for it.

The J segment lost 4 bases and the V segment lost 2 bases, leaving 3 bases of the junction unmatched. The germline CDR1 and CDR2 sequences are SGHTS and YDEGEE. The CDR3 runs to 14 residues. Data came from immunoSEQ multiplex PCR; TCRdb stores just in-frame clones and leaves some out. The table has over 55,000 clones, roughly 77% seen once; the top ten hold approximately 8.1%. This sample's time point: week 23, last vaccination. Topical imiquimod accompanied each vaccine dose, which consisted of 300 ug of mutant IDH1 20-mer peptide. Source: PBMCs, taken from a glioma patient whose treatment included an IDH1 peptide vaccine. The sequence was obtained from a woman aged 40 to 50 with glioma. Some clones in this sample may be carry-over from other donors' samples. This chain connects TRBV5-8 to TRBJ2-5, with 9 nucleotides matching TRBD1. For the CDR3, the DNA is TGTGCCAGCAGCTTACAGGGGGCTCGAGAGACCCAGTACTTC. This sequence encodes CASSLQGARETQYF.